This is a list of T cell receptor beta chains from one sample in a study of blood T cell repertoires in COVID-19. Profiled with immunoSEQ multiplex PCR; TCRdb holds only in-frame clones, not every one. The table includes about 97,000 clones, about 91% detected once. The sample was peripheral blood. The receptors come from a man aged 45-60 years with acute or convalescent COVID-19. Each CDR3 is given with its conserved first and last residue. Each record gives: D gene, V gene, J gene, clone size, CDR3 protein, CDR3 DNA. The D gene is left open where the match is weak. The size entry is marked missing in some rows and otherwise reads once, few, many or a size class.

NA	TRBV5-1	TRBJ2-5	NA	CASSLVMGAGETQYF	TGCGCCAGCAGCTTGGTGATGGGGGCTGGAGAGACCCAGTACTTC
NA	TRBV6-5	TRBJ2-3	NA	CASSPGLVTDTQYF	TGTGCCAGCAGTCCGGGTCTCGTTACAGATACGCAGTATTTT
TRBD1	TRBV5-1	TRBJ1-5	NA	CASSLTAGGDQPQHF	TGCGCCAGCAGCTTGACGGCAGGGGGAGACCAGCCCCAGCATTTT
NA	TRBV7-2	TRBJ1-1	NA	CASTTTGETEAFF	TGTGCCAGCACCACGACGGGGGAGACTGAAGCTTTCTTT
NA	TRBV4-1	TRBJ2-2	NA	CASSQDFGTGELFF	TGCGCCAGCAGCCAAGATTTCGGGACCGGGGAGCTGTTTTTT
NA	TRBV5-5	TRBJ1-6	NA	CASSLTESFNSPLHF	TGTGCCAGCAGCTTGACCGAAAGCTTTAATTCACCCCTCCACTTT
NA	TRBV5-5	TRBJ2-3	NA	CASSLGTASTDTQYF	TGTGCCAGCAGCCTCGGGACTGCTAGCACAGATACGCAGTATTTT
NA	TRBV9	TRBJ1-5	NA	CASSVQGNQPQHF	TGTGCCAGCAGCGTACAGGGCAATCAGCCCCAGCATTTT
NA	TRBV5-4	TRBJ2-7	NA	CASSLGGGASYEQYF	TGTGCCAGCAGCTTAGGGGGGGGCGCCTCCTACGAGCAGTACTTC
NA	TRBV4-2	TRBJ1-2	NA	CASSQDGATYGYTF	TGTGCCAGCAGCCAAGATGGGGCAACCTATGGCTACACCTTC
TRBD1	TRBV18	TRBJ1-1	NA	CASSRPGGTEAFF	TGTGCCAGCTCACGCCCAGGGGGAACTGAAGCTTTCTTT
NA	TRBV5-1	TRBJ2-3	NA	CASSLVTGDTQYF	TGCGCCAGCAGTCTGGTAACTGGAGATACGCAGTATTTT
TRBD1	TRBV4-3	TRBJ2-2	NA	CASSQSTTGGYGTGELFF	TGCGCCAGCAGCCAATCCACGACAGGGGGCTACGGCACCGGGGAGCTGTTTTTT
NA	TRBV24-1	TRBJ1-2	NA	CATSGGTGTGYTF	TGTGCCACCAGTGGCGGCACAGGGACGGGCTACACCTTC
NA	TRBV7-2	TRBJ1-5	NA	CASSLGGGTDQPQHF	TGTGCCAGCAGCTTAGGCGGAGGAACGGATCAGCCCCAGCATTTT
NA	TRBV19	TRBJ1-6	NA	CASSENRQISNSPLHF	TGTGCCAGTAGTGAGAATCGACAGATTTCTAATTCACCCCTCCACTTT
NA	TRBV4-1	TRBJ2-3	NA	CASSQDGGSGTDTQYF	TGCGCCAGCAGCCAAGATGGGGGGAGCGGCACAGATACGCAGTATTTT
NA	TRBV12-3/TRBV12-4	TRBJ1-4	NA	CASSFGGSEKLFF	TGTGCCAGCAGTTTTGGGGGGAGTGAAAAACTGTTTTTT
TRBD1	TRBV5-8	TRBJ1-5	NA	CASSLRTGHQPQHF	TGTGCCAGCAGCTTGAGGACAGGACATCAGCCCCAGCATTTT
NA	TRBV6-5	TRBJ2-2	NA	CASSRNGQVTGELFF	TGTGCCAGCAGTCGCAACGGACAAGTCACCGGGGAGCTGTTTTTT
TRBD1	TRBV19	TRBJ1-2	NA	CASSINDRDRHGYTF	TGTGCCAGTAGTATCAACGACAGGGACAGGCATGGCTACACCTTC
TRBD2	TRBV7-3	TRBJ2-6	NA	CASSKGLAGSGANVLTF	TGTGCCAGCAGCAAAGGACTAGCAGGCTCTGGGGCCAACGTCCTGACTTTC
TRBD1	TRBV7-8	TRBJ1-2	once	CASSLADRTARGYTF	TGTGCCAGCAGCTTAGCGGACAGGACCGCGCGAGGCTACACCTTC
TRBD1	TRBV7-9	TRBJ2-2	NA	CASSLATGITGELFF	TGTGCCAGCAGCTTAGCGACAGGGATAACCGGGGAGCTGTTTTTT
NA	TRBV10-3	TRBJ2-3	NA	CAISEGAGGSRDTQYF	TGTGCCATCAGTGAAGGAGCAGGGGGGTCGAGAGATACGCAGTATTTT
NA	TRBV7-2	TRBJ1-1	once	CASSLRQPTEAFF	TGTGCCAGCAGCTTAAGACAGCCCACTGAAGCTTTCTTT
TRBD1	TRBV28	TRBJ1-5	NA	CASIPGTVGQPQHF	TGTGCCAGCATCCCAGGGACAGTGGGACAGCCCCAGCATTTT
TRBD1	TRBV11-1	TRBJ1-1	NA	CASSPRTGWANTEAFF	TGTGCCAGCAGCCCAAGGACAGGATGGGCGAACACTGAAGCTTTCTTT
TRBD1	TRBV2	TRBJ2-7	NA	CASSSGQGRDEQYF	TGTGCCAGCAGTTCGGGACAGGGACGGGACGAGCAGTACTTC
NA	TRBV28	TRBJ1-4	NA	CASITNGGGEKLFF	TGTGCCAGCATTACAAATGGAGGCGGTGAAAAACTGTTTTTT
TRBD2	TRBV7-6	TRBJ2-2	NA	CASSLASGLQLTGELFF	TGTGCCAGCAGCTTAGCTAGCGGGTTACAGCTGACCGGGGAGCTGTTTTTT
NA	TRBV7-9	TRBJ2-5	NA	CASSLITGKETQYF	TGTGCCAGCAGCTTAATTACAGGGAAAGAGACCCAGTACTTC
NA	TRBV2	TRBJ1-1	NA	CASSEVGEDTEAFF	TGTGCCAGCAGTGAGGTAGGGGAAGACACTGAAGCTTTCTTT
NA	TRBV4-1	TRBJ1-5	NA	CASSQSGTLGNQPQHF	TGCGCCAGCAGCCAATCTGGGACATTGGGCAATCAGCCCCAGCATTTT
TRBD1	TRBV18	TRBJ1-1	NA	CASSPKGAGEAFF	TGTGCCAGCTCACCAAAGGGGGCGGGGGAAGCTTTCTTT
NA	TRBV5-1	TRBJ1-2	NA	CASSLDTDYGYTF	TGCGCCAGCAGCTTGGACACAGACTATGGCTACACCTTC
NA	TRBV27	TRBJ2-1	NA	CASRSVGGSYNEQFF	TGTGCCAGCAGGTCCGTCGGGGGCTCCTACAATGAGCAGTTCTTC
NA	TRBV2	TRBJ1-6	NA	CASSVAVSPLHF	TGTGCCAGCAGTGTCGCGGTCTCACCCCTCCACTTT
TRBD1	TRBV19	TRBJ1-4	NA	CASRFRDRGANEKLFF	TGTGCCAGTAGGTTCCGGGACAGGGGAGCTAATGAAAAACTGTTTTTT
NA	TRBV7-2	TRBJ1-4	NA	CASSLSPQREPNEKLFF	TGTGCCAGCAGCCTCTCTCCACAACGGGAGCCTAATGAAAAACTGTTTTTT
TRBD1	TRBV12-5	TRBJ2-7	NA	CASGRTGSNEQYF	TGTGCTAGTGGTCGGACAGGGTCGAACGAGCAGTACTTC
TRBD1	TRBV6-6	TRBJ2-1	NA	CASRDRGTSYNEQFF	TGTGCCAGCAGAGACAGGGGGACATCCTACAATGAGCAGTTCTTC
TRBD1	TRBV9	TRBJ1-2	NA	CASSVGQGLGYTF	TGTGCCAGCAGCGTCGGACAGGGCTTGGGCTACACCTTC
TRBD1	TRBV5-5	TRBJ2-2	NA	CASSLTGTGATGELFF	TGTGCCAGCAGCTTGACAGGGACAGGGGCCACCGGGGAGCTGTTTTTT
NA	TRBV4-1	TRBJ1-2	NA	CASSRGGGYTF	TGCGCCAGCAGCCGAGGTGGGGGCTACACCTTC